These 21 T cell receptor beta chains were sequenced from one sample in a study of molecular identifiers for immune sequencing clone quantification. MiXCR, applied by TCRdb to the PCR reads, yields one record per CDR3 protein. Seen here are 300,000 to 400,000 distinct CDR3 sequences, roughly 24% observed once, and the top ten hold 0.65% to 0.75%. The sequencing input was naive CD8+ T cells from blood, with Jurkat cell RNA spiked in. The sample's subset: FACS-sorted CD8+CD4-CCR7+CD45RA+ naive T cells. Every receptor here comes from a human donor in good health. Some libraries in this study had Jurkat cell RNA spiked in.

This clonotype appeared a few times. The chain employs TRBV13 and TRBJ2-2, with D maybe TRBD2 (6 bases). V was trimmed by 2 bases and J by 6 bases, leaving 10 bases between them. The CDR3 consists of 14 residues. Germline CDR1 is PRHDT and CDR2 is FYEKMQ (reference sequence). The CDR3: CASSLKGGAGELFF. CDR3 in DNA: TGTGCCAGCAGCTTAAAGGGCGGGGCCGGGGAGCTGTTTTTT.

V usage is TRBV3-1 and J usage is TRBJ1-1, with 8 bases that match TRBD1. Germline lookup yields CDR1 LGHDT and CDR2 YNNKEL (reference sequence). J was trimmed by 1 base and V by 4 bases; bases with no gene match: 8. CDR3 size: 16 residues. Here the CDR3 DNA reads TGTGCCAGCAGCCGACAATGGGACAGGCCGAACACTGAAGCTTTCTTT. Translated, it gives CASSRQWDRPNTEAFF.

The rearrangement links TRBV4-1 to TRBJ2-3, with D perhaps TRBD1 or TRBD2 (7 bases each). CDR1 is MGHRA, CDR2 YSYEKL, per germline. Trimming pared 4 bases from V and 0 bases from J, leaving 20 bases between. The CDR3 sequence is 18 residues long. The CDR3 bases are TGCGCCAGCAGCCCGGACAGGACTCTAGCGGCTAGCACAGATACGCAGTATTTT. Its translation: CASSPDRTLAASTDTQYF.

This sequence joins TRBV19 and TRBJ2-2; 9 nucleotides match TRBD1. The length of the CDR3 is 18 residues. After removal of 7 bases from V and 6 bases from J, the junction contained 18 bases not matched to a gene. Germline V lookup: CDR1 LNHDA, CDR2 SQIVND (reference sequence). The CDR3 nucleotides are TGTGCCAGTACCCCACCTGTGACCGGGACAGGGCGCGCCGGGGAGCTGTTTTTT. It specifies CASTPPVTGTGRAGELFF.

To note about this clonotype: This may be a read error, as it is one base from a much larger clone. The chain has TRBV7-6 and TRBJ2-3, with TRBD1 as a possible D gene (6 bases). V lost 1 base, J lost 11 bases, and 16 bases lay in between. This CDR3 has 14 residues. Germline CDR1 reads SGHVS; CDR2 reads FNYEAQ. CDR3 sequence reads: CASSLGTDLSEQYF. The CDR3, as DNA: TGTGCCAGCAGCTTAGGGACAGATCTTAGCGAGCAGTATTTT.

Worth noting for this clonotype: One base away lies a much larger clone, so this may be a sequencing read error. The V and J genes are TRBV18 and TRBJ2-1, with D possibly being TRBD1 or TRBD2 (5 bases each). Germline V gives CDR1 KGHSH, CDR2 LQKENI. The CDR3 totals 14 residues. CDR3 residues: CASSPRDRSNEQVF. CDR3 sequence (DNA): TGTGCCAGCTCACCCCGGGACCGAAGCAATGAGCAGGTCTTC.

The chain carries TRBV6-5 and TRBJ1-1; D gene unclear. Germline V gives CDR1 MNHEY, CDR2 SVGAGI. The germline V and J ends were trimmed by 2 bases and 3 bases, with 7 bases remaining between them. The CDR3 is made up of 13 amino acids. Written as DNA, the CDR3 is TGTGCCAGCAGTTACGGAATAGACACTGAAGCTTTCTTT. It yields the protein CASSYGIDTEAFF.

J is TRBJ1-4 and V is TRBV12-3 or TRBV12-4; TRBD1 matches at 11 bases. The CDR3 totals 14 residues. V shed 6 bases, J shed 8 bases, and the junction held 5 bases outside the gene matches. CDR3 protein: CASRPDRGQEKLFF. The CDR3 bases are TGTGCCAGCAGACCGGACAGGGGGCAAGAAAAACTGTTTTTT.

With respect to this clonotype: One end of the junction does not line up with germline, which may come from a read error. The genes are TRBV20-1 and TRBJ2-7; TRBD2 is a possible D gene (6 bases). Germline values: CDR1 DFQATT, CDR2 SNEGSKA (reference sequence). This CDR3 region has 14 residues. The CDR3 bases are TGCAGTGCTGCGGGACTCGCGGCCTCCTACGCGCAGTACTTC. Translation: CSAAGLAASYAQYF.

Details on this clonotype: A much larger clone is a single base away; this may be a read error. This CDR3 is CSVTGGTGAFF. CDR3 DNA sequence: TGCAGCGTGACAGGGGGCACTGGAGCTTTCTTT. The rearrangement links TRBV29-1 to TRBJ1-1; 10 bases line up with TRBD1. The CDR3 spans 11 residues. Germline CDR1 SQVTM, CDR2 ANQGSEA.

The V and J genes are TRBV20-1 and TRBJ2-7; 10 bases line up with TRBD2. CDR3 length: 15 amino acids. CDR1 and CDR2 (germline): DFQATT, SNEGSKA (reference sequence). V shed 3 bases, J shed 2 bases, and the junction held 7 bases outside the gene matches. The CDR3 DNA follows: TGCAGTGCTAGTGCCGGGACTAGCGATACCTACGAGCAGTACTTC. Its translation: CSASAGTSDTYEQYF.

This clonotype came up a few times. The chain is built from TRBV2 and TRBJ1-1, with D possibly matching TRBD1 (5 bases). The germline V and J ends were trimmed by 8 bases and 3 bases, with 10 bases remaining between them. This CDR3 region has 12 residues. CDR1 SNHLY and CDR2 FYNNEI come from the germline V gene. The CDR3 bases are TGTGCCAGCGGTGGGGGGTACACTGAAGCTTTCTTT. Translated, it gives CASGGGYTEAFF.

This clonotype has only a few counts. V is TRBV5-8 and J is TRBJ2-2, with TRBD1 identical over 9 bases. CDR3 size: 19 residues. V lost 4 bases, J lost 0 bases, and 13 bases stayed unmatched. From germline, CDR1 is SGHTS and CDR2 YDEGEE. Here the CDR3 reads CASSHRDRAIDPNTGELFF. The CDR3 nucleotides read TGTGCCAGCAGCCACCGGGACAGGGCCATAGATCCGAACACCGGGGAGCTGTTTTTT.

This clonotype showed up many times. CDR3 sequence: CASRWGQGVDTQYF. In DNA form, the CDR3 reads TGTGCCAGCCGCTGGGGGCAGGGGGTGGATACGCAGTATTTT. The chain employs TRBV27 and TRBJ2-3; the match to TRBD1 covers 7 bases. Losses at the gene ends were 8 bases for V and 6 bases for J; bases not matched to a gene: 11. The length of the CDR3 is 14 residues. Germline V gene lookup returns CDR1 MNHEY and CDR2 SMNVEV (reference sequence).

This clonotype was seen ten or more times. This CDR3 is CASSLANGEAFF. CDR3 nucleotide sequence: TGTGCCAGCAGCTTAGCGAACGGAGAAGCTTTCTTT. This chain connects TRBV7-9 to TRBJ1-1, with D uncertain. The CDR3 totals 12 residues. V lost 0 bases and J 8 bases, leaving 7 bases between the germline ends. The germline V gene has CDR1 SEHNR and CDR2 FQNEAQ (reference sequence).

Ten or more counts support this clonotype. The chain uses TRBV20-1 and TRBJ1-1; the D is unclear. V lost 0 bases and J 4 bases, leaving 12 bases between the germline ends. This CDR3 has 14 residues. Germline CDR1 is DFQATT and CDR2 is SNEGSKA (reference sequence). As DNA, the CDR3 is TGCAGTGCTAGAGATGGCATCATGAGCACTGAAGCTTTCTTT. Translation: CSARDGIMSTEAFF.

This clonotype was recorded a few times. The gene calls are TRBV9 and TRBJ2-2, with TRBD2 matching over 7 bases. CDR1 and CDR2 (germline): SGDLS, YYNGEE. The junction had 14 bases not matched to a gene; V was cut back by 4 bases and J by 5 bases. CDR3 size: 17 residues. CDR3 nucleotides: TGTGCCAGCAGCCCCCGATCCGGTGGGGGGGTGACCGGGGAGCTGTTTTTT. Amino acid sequence: CASSPRSGGGVTGELFF.

The CDR3 nucleotides are TGTGCCAGCAGCCAAACTGGGACAGTCTCTCACTATGGCTACACCTTC. Protein: CASSQTGTVSHYGYTF. This chain uses TRBV3-1 with TRBJ1-2; 7 bases fit TRBD1. The CDR3 is 16 residues long. The V gene end was trimmed by 2 bases and the J gene end by 3 bases; junction bases not matched to a gene: 9. CDR1 is LGHDT and CDR2 is YNNKEL in the germline V gene (reference sequence).

This clonotype appeared a few times. The rearrangement uses TRBV20-1 and TRBJ1-5; 9 bases line up with TRBD1. V trimming: 0 bases; J trimming: 0 bases; junction bases outside the gene matches: 6. The CDR3 contains 17 residues. Germline CDR1 DFQATT, CDR2 SNEGSKA (reference sequence). CDR3 protein: CSARDTTGGYSNQPQHF. CDR3 nucleotide sequence: TGCAGTGCTAGAGACACGACAGGGGGATATAGCAATCAGCCCCAGCATTTT.

This clonotype was seen at least ten times. The V gene is TRBV7-2, the J gene TRBJ2-7; TRBD1 matches at 8 bases. The V and J ends lost 4 bases and 4 bases, in that order; junction bases with no gene match: 9. Germline V gene sequence: CDR1 SGHTA, CDR2 FQGNSA. This CDR3 contains 15 residues. The CDR3 region is CASSSRTGFRYEQYF. The CDR3 region has the DNA TGTGCCAGCAGCTCCCGGACAGGGTTTAGGTACGAGCAGTACTTC.

The chain is built from TRBV11-2 and TRBJ1-1; 12 nucleotides agree with TRBD1. The V segment lost 5 bases and the J segment 4 bases; nucleotides outside the gene matches: 11. Looked up from germline, CDR1 is SGHAT and CDR2 is FQNNGV. This CDR3 has 17 amino acids. The CDR3 region is CASSPGTGGEAGTEAFF. CDR3 coding DNA: TGTGCCAGCAGCCCAGGGACAGGGGGCGAAGCGGGCACTGAAGCTTTCTTT. The variable domain in full, completed from reference TRBV11-2 and TRBJ1-1, reads EAGVAQSPRYKIIEKRQSVAFWCNPISGHATLYWYQQILGQGPKLLIQFQNNGVVDDSQLPKDRFSAERLKGVDSTLKIQPAKLEDSAVYLCASSPGTGGEAGTEAFFGQGTRLTVV.